Described below is a single T cell receptor beta chain sequence and its context. TCRdb keeps only in-frame clones here, not all; method: immunoSEQ multiplex PCR. The sample includes roughly 230,000 clones, around 84% of them seen just once. The sample belongs to a study of blood T cell repertoires in COVID-19. Study-wide background: Donors in the United States, Italy and Spain gave samples during acute or convalescent COVID-19.

The CDR3 sequence is 13 residues long. The V end lost 3 bases, the J end lost 4 bases, and 9 bases lay between the germline ends. Germline assignment: CDR1 LNHDA and CDR2 SQIVND (reference sequence). The specimen sequenced was PBMCs or T cells enriched from blood (not recorded which). The V call is TRBV19, the J call TRBJ1-2, with D unclear. The clonotype originates from a woman aged 45-65 years who had been exposed to COVID-19. CDR3 sequence reads: CASSIGPTYGYTF. In nucleotides, the CDR3 is TGTGCCAGTAGTATTGGGCCAACCTATGGCTACACCTTC.